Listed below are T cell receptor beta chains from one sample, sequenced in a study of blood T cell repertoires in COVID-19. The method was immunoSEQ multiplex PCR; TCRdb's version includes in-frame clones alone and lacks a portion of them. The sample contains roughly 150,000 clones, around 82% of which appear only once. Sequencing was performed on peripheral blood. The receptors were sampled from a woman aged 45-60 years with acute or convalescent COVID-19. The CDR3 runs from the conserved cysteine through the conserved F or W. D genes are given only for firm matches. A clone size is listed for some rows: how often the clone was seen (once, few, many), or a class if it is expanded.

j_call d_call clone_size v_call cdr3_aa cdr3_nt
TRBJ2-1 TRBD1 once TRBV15 CATSDPRGSDNEQFF TGTGCCACCAGCGACCCCAGGGGGAGTGACAATGAGCAGTTCTTC
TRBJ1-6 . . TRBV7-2 CASSSATNSPLHF TGTGCCAGCAGCTCTGCGACAAATTCACCCCTCCACTTT
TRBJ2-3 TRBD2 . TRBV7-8 CASSLVGRGTDTQYF TGTGCCAGCAGCTTAGTAGGGCGGGGGACAGATACGCAGTATTTT
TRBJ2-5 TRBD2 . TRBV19 CASSIRAGGPMTQYF TGTGCCAGTAGTATTAGGGCGGGGGGGCCTATGACCCAGTACTTC
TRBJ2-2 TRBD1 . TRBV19 CASRWDRNTGELFF TGTGCCAGTAGATGGGACAGGAACACCGGGGAGCTGTTTTTT
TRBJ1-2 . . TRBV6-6 CASSSAGEANYGYTF TGTGCCAGCAGTTCAGCAGGGGAAGCAAACTATGGCTACACCTTC
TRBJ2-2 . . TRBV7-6 CASRSTLGDSGELFF TGTGCCAGCAGAAGTACGCTTGGGGACTCCGGGGAGCTGTTTTTT
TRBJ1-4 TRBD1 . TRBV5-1 CASSPMTGLDEKLFF TGCGCCAGCAGCCCGATGACAGGGTTGGATGAAAAACTGTTTTTT
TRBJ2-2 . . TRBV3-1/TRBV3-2 CASSQVSGTNTGELFF TGTGCCAGCAGCCAAGTGTCCGGGACGAACACCGGGGAGCTGTTTTTT
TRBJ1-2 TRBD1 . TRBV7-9 CASSLLTQQQGARGYGYTF TGTGCCAGCAGCTTGCTAACACAACAACAGGGGGCGCGGGGCTATGGCTACACCTTC
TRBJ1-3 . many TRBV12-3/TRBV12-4 CASSETGSTIYF TGTGCCAGCAGCGAAACGGGGTCCACCATATATTTT
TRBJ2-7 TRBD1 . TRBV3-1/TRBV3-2 CASSPVSGQGYEQYF TGTGCCAGCAGCCCCGTATCGGGACAGGGTTACGAGCAGTACTTC
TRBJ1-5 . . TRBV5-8 CASSLAGDQPQHF TGTGCCAGCAGCTTGGCGGGAGACCAGCCCCAGCATTTT
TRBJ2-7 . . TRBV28 CASTDPRRAQYF TGTGCCAGCACGGATCCTAGGAGGGCGCAGTACTTC
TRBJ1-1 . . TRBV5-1 CASSLEGGYEAFF TGCGCCAGCAGCCTTGAGGGGGGGTATGAAGCTTTCTTT
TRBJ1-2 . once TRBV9 CASSVVTNYGYTF TGTGCCAGCAGCGTAGTAACTAACTATGGCTACACCTTC
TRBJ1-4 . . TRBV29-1 CSVREGPAEKLFF TGCAGCGTCCGGGAAGGACCCGCTGAAAAACTGTTTTTT
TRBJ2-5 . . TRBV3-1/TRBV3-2 CASSQDRLLRETQYF TGTGCCAGCAGCCAAGATCGGTTGTTAAGAGAGACCCAGTACTTC
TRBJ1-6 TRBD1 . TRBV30 CAWEDRLESPLHF TGTGCCTGGGAGGACAGGCTAGAATCACCCCTCCACTTT
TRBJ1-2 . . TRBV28 CASEKSRPRVDYGYTF TGTGCCAGCGAGAAAAGTCGTCCACGCGTGGACTATGGCTACACCTTC
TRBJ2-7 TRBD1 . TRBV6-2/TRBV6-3 CASSDRDRGVGEQYF TGTGCCAGCAGTGACCGGGACAGGGGGGTCGGCGAGCAGTACTTC
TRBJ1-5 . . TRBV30 CAWSENNSNQPQHF TGTGCCTGGAGTGAAAACAATAGCAATCAGCCCCAGCATTTT
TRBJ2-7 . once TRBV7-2 CASSLGGHEQYF TGTGCCAGCAGCTTAGGCGGCCACGAGCAGTACTTC
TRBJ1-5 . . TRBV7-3 CASSLDRNQPQHF TGTGCCAGCAGTCTTGACAGAAATCAGCCCCAGCATTTT
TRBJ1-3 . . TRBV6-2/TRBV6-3 CASSSGTRGNTIYF TGTGCCAGCAGTTCCGGGACACGTGGAAACACCATATATTTT
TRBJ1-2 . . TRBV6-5 CASSFDSGGMYGYTF TGTGCCAGCAGTTTCGATTCGGGAGGAATGTATGGCTACACCTTC
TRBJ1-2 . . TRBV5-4 CASSQDSNYGYTF TGTGCCAGCAGTCAAGACAGTAACTATGGCTACACCTTC
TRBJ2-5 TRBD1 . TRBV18 CASSPRGTAQETQYF TGTGCCAGCTCACCCCGAGGGACAGCACAAGAGACCCAGTACTTC
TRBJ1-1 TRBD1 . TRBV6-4 CASSQQGDTEAFF TGTGCCAGCAGCCAACAGGGGGACACTGAAGCTTTCTTT
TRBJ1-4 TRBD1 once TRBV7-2 CASSLGQGAVGEKLFF TGTGCCAGCAGCCTCGGACAGGGGGCGGTCGGTGAAAAACTGTTTTTT
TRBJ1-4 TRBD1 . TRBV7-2 CASSRDRNEKLFF TGTGCCAGCAGCCGGGACAGGAATGAAAAACTGTTTTTT
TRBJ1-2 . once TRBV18 CASSPDTDRSSGYTF TGTGCCAGCTCTCCCGATACAGACAGATCGTCTGGCTACACCTTC
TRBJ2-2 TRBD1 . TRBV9 CASSPQGAYSGELFF TGTGCCAGCAGCCCGCAGGGGGCATACTCGGGGGAGCTGTTTTTT
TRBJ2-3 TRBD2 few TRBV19 CASSPPRSRGGTDTQYF TGTGCCAGTAGTCCTCCTCGGTCCCGGGGGGGCACAGATACGCAGTATTTT
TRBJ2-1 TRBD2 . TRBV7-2 CASSPSSGGDNEQFF TGTGCCAGCAGCCCGTCTAGCGGGGGGGACAATGAGCAGTTCTTC
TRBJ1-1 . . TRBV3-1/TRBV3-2 CARTGNTEAFF TGTGCCAGGACAGGGAACACTGAAGCTTTCTTT
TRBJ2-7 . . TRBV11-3 CASSQSDGPYEQYF TGTGCCAGCAGCCAATCGGATGGGCCGTACGAGCAGTACTTC
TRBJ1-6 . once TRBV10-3 CATGSGGGSYNSPLHF TGTGCCACCGGGTCCGGGGGGGGATCCTATAATTCACCCCTCCACTTT
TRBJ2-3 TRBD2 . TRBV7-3 CASSPASGDTDTQYF TGTGCCAGCAGCCCCGCTAGCGGGGACACAGATACGCAGTATTTT
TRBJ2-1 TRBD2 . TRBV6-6 CASSYLAGEAYNEQFF TGTGCCAGCAGCTATCTAGCGGGGGAAGCCTACAATGAGCAGTTCTTC
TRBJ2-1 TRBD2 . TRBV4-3 CASSQDTSGGYNEQFF TGCGCCAGCAGCCAAGATACTAGCGGGGGGTACAATGAGCAGTTCTTC
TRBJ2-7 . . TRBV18 CASSPPTVGEQYF TGTGCCAGCTCACCCCCTACAGTCGGCGAGCAGTACTTC
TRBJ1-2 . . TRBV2 CASSVDFNYGYTF TGTGCCAGCAGTGTGGACTTTAACTATGGCTACACCTTC
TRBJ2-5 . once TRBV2 CASSEEGQSVETQYF TGTGCCAGCAGCGAGGAGGGACAGTCGGTAGAGACCCAGTACTTC
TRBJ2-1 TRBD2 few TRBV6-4 CASSDSAGGPNEQFF TGTGCCAGCAGTGACTCAGCGGGGGGGCCCAATGAGCAGTTCTTC
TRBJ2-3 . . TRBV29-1 CSTPSSAGADTQYF TGCAGCACCCCGTCGTCCGCGGGCGCAGATACGCAGTATTTT
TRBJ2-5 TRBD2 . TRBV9 CASSLGLAGAQETQYF TGTGCCAGCAGCCTGGGACTAGCGGGGGCTCAAGAGACCCAGTACTTC
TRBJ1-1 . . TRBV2 CASVREEGNTEAFF TGTGCCAGCGTCAGGGAGGAGGGGAACACTGAAGCTTTCTTT
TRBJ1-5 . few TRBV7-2 CASSYRGNQPQHF TGTGCCAGCAGCTACAGGGGCAATCAGCCCCAGCATTTT
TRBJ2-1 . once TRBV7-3 CASSSRPGRVNEQFF TGTGCCAGCAGCTCTAGACCCGGCAGGGTCAATGAGCAGTTCTTC